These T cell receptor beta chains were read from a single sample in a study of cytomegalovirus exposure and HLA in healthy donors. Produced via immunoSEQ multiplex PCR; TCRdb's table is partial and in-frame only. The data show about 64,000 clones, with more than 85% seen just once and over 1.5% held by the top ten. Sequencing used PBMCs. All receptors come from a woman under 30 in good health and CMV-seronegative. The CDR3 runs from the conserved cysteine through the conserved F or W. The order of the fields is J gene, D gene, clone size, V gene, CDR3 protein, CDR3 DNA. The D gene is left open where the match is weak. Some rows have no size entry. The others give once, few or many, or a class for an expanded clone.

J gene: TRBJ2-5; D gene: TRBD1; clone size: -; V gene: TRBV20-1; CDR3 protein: CSAPDRASQYF; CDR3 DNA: TGCAGTGCGCCAGACAGGGCCTCCCAGTACTTC
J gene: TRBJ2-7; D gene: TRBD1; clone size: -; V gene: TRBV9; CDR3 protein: CASSIADRGYEQYF; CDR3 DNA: TGTGCCAGCAGCATCGCCGACAGGGGATACGAGCAGTACTTC
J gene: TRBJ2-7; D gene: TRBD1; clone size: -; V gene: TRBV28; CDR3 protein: CASKTPGQGAGEQYF; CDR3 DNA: TGTGCCAGCAAAACACCGGGACAGGGGGCGGGCGAGCAGTACTTC
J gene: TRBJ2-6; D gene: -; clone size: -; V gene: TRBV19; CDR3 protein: CASSHRAGANVLTF; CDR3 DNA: TGTGCCAGTAGCCACAGGGCTGGGGCCAACGTCCTGACTTTC
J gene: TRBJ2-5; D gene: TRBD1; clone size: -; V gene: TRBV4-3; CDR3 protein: CASSQGTAGEETQYF; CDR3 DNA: TGCGCCAGCAGCCAGGGGACAGCCGGCGAGGAGACCCAGTACTTC
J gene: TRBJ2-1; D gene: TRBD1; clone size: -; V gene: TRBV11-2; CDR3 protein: CASSLDGTGNEQFF; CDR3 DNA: TGTGCCAGCAGCTTAGATGGGACAGGGAATGAGCAGTTCTTC
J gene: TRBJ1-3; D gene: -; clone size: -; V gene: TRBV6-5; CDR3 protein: CASSSTSGSGNTIYF; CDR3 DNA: TGTGCCAGCAGCTCTACCTCAGGGTCTGGAAACACCATATATTTT
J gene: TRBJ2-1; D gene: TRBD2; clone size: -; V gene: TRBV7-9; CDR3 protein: CASIPGLAGRVEQFF; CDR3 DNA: TGTGCCAGCATCCCCGGACTAGCGGGAAGGGTTGAGCAGTTCTTC
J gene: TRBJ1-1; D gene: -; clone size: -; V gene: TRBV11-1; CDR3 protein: CASSYLFLETEAFF; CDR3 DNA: TGTGCCAGCAGCTACTTATTTTTAGAGACTGAAGCTTTCTTT
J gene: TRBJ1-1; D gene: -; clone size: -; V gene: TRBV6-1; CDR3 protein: CASSEWGVRTEAFF; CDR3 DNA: TGTGCCAGCAGTGAATGGGGGGTTCGGACTGAAGCTTTCTTT
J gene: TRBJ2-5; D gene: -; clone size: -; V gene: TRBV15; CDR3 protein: CATSRDRWETQYF; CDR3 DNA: TGTGCCACCAGCAGAGATCGGTGGGAGACCCAGTACTTC
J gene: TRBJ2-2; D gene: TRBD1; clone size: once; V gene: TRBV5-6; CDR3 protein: CASSLVGQGVPGELFF; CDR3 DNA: TGTGCCAGCAGCTTGGTCGGTCAGGGGGTACCCGGGGAGCTGTTTTTT
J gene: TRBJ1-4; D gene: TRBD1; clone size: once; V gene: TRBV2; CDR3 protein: CASRDRGYTNEKLFF; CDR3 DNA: TGTGCCAGCAGGGACAGGGGATACACTAATGAAAAACTGTTTTTT
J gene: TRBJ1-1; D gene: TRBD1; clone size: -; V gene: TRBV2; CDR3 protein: CASSVDRASTEAFF; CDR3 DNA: TGTGCCAGCAGTGTCGACAGGGCGAGCACTGAAGCTTTCTTT
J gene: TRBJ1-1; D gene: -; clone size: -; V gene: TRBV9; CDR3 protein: CASSVDSGNTEAFF; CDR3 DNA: TGTGCCAGCAGCGTAGATTCGGGAAACACTGAAGCTTTCTTT
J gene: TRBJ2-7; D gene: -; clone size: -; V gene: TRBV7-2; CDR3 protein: CASSLLNSYEQYF; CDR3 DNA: TGTGCCAGCAGCTTATTAAACTCCTACGAGCAGTACTTC
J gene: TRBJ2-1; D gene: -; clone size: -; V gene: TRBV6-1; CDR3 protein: CASTPGNEQFF; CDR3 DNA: TGTGCCAGCACCCCGGGGAATGAGCAGTTCTTC
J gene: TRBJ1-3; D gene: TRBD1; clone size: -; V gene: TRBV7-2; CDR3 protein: CASSVMNRGGGNTIYF; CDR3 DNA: TGTGCCAGCAGCGTAATGAACAGGGGCGGGGGAAACACCATATATTTT
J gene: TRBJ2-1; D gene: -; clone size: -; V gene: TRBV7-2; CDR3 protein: CASSLDPSTGEQFF; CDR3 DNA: TGTGCCAGCAGCTTAGATCCTAGCACGGGTGAGCAGTTCTTC
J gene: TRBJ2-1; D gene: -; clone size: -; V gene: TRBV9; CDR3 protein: CASSVDRPSDEQFF; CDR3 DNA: TGTGCCAGCAGCGTAGACCGCCCCAGCGATGAGCAGTTCTTC
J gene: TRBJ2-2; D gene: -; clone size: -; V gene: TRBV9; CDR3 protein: CASSPVAVNTGELFF; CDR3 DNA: TGTGCCAGCAGCCCTGTAGCGGTGAACACCGGGGAGCTGTTTTTT
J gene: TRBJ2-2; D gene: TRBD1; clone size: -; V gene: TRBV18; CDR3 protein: CASSPPNRGQGTGELFF; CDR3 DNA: TGTGCCAGCTCACCACCAAACAGGGGGCAGGGCACCGGGGAGCTGTTTTTT